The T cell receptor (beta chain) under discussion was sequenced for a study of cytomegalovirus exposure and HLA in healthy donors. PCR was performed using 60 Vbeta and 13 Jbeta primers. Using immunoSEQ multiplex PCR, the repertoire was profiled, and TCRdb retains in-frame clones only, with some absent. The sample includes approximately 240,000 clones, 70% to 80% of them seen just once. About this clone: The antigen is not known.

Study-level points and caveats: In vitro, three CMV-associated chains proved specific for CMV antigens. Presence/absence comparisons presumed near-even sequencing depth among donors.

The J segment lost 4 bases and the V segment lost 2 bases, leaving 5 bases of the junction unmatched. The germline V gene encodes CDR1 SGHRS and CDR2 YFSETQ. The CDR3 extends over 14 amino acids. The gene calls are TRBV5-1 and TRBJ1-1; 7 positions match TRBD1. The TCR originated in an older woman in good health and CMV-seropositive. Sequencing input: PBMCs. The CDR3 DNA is TGCGCCAGCAGCTTTAAGGCAGGGGGCACTGAAGCTTTCTTT. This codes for CASSFKAGGTEAFF. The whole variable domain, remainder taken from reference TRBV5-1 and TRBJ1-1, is KAGVTQTPRYLIKTRGQQVTLSCSPISGHRSVSWYQQTPGQGLQFLFEYFSETQRNKGNFPGRFSGRQFSNSRSEMNVSTLELGDSALYLCASSFKAGGTEAFFGQGTRLTVV.